The present T cell receptor beta chain was sequenced within a study of Ad26.COV2.S vaccination and SARS-CoV-2 variants. Treatment: 15 to 20 received Ad26.COV2.S at low or high dose, single or two shots; about 5 received placebo; per-sample allocation not given. The investigators took samples on day 63 after the first vaccine or placebo injection. Study-level results: Researchers reported similar non-spike TCR breadth in vaccine and placebo recipients. In vaccinated individuals, spike-specific CD8+ and CD4+ T cell responses reportedly displayed substantial breadth.

Notes on this clone: No antigen is known for it. Other DNA sequences from this sample encode an identical CDR3 as well.

This CDR3 spans 13 amino acids. V shed 1 base and J shed 0 bases, with 3 bases lying between them. Germline loops: CDR1 KGHSH, CDR2 LQKENI. The data were produced by immunoSEQ multiplex PCR, yet TCRdb's version contains in-frame clones alone and is incomplete. Among 350,000 to 500,000 clones listed, 90% were seen once. The sample here was peripheral blood, taken in a trial of Ad26.COV2.S vaccine versus placebo. This receptor was identified in a person between 18 and 59 years old who received the Ad26.COV2.S COVID-19 vaccine or a placebo. This chain links TRBV18 with TRBJ1-1; D is ambiguous. The DNA of the CDR3 is TGTGCCAGCTCACCACTGGTGAACACTGAAGCTTTCTTT. It is translated as CASSPLVNTEAFF.